These 15 T cell receptor beta chains originate from one sample sequenced in a study of cytomegalovirus exposure and HLA in healthy donors. TCRdb's copy holds only in-frame clones and misses some; the assay was immunoSEQ multiplex PCR. The table has 150,000 to 200,000 clones, roughly 82% seen once; the top ten hold around 6.7%. Sequencing was carried out using PBMCs. These receptors were obtained from a man in his late teens or twenties in good health and CMV-seropositive.

Only one count was recorded for this clone. The V call is TRBV11-3, the J call TRBJ2-7; tentatively, D is TRBD2 (5 bases). Trimming removed 5 bases from V and 1 base from J, with 9 bases in between. This CDR3 region has 13 residues. Germline assignment: CDR1 SGHNT and CDR2 YENEEA. CDR3 protein: CASSLSGSYEQYF. For the CDR3, the DNA is TGTGCCAGCAGCCTCAGCGGTTCCTACGAGCAGTACTTC.

This chain joins TRBV15 and TRBJ2-3; weak D call: TRBD2 (5 bases). The V end was cut by 1 base, the J end by 0 bases, with 17 bases between. The CDR3 consists of 18 residues. Per the germline V gene, CDR1 is LNHNV and CDR2 is YYDKDF (reference sequence). The CDR3 DNA reads as TGTGCCACCAGCAGAGTCCCAAGCGGATCTGGGAGCACAGATACGCAGTATTTT. Residues: CATSRVPSGSGSTDTQYF.

Here the CDR3 DNA reads TGTGCCAGCAGCGCAAGGACTAGCGGGAATATAAATGAGCAGTTCTTC. Translated: CASSARTSGNINEQFF. The rearrangement joins TRBV9 to TRBJ2-1, with 12 bases matching TRBD2. The CDR3 is 16 amino acids. Germline values: CDR1 SGDLS, CDR2 YYNGEE. With V trimmed by 3 bases and J by 7 bases, 8 bases remained unmatched.

This clone has more than one count but fewer than ten. This chain links TRBV28 with TRBJ2-7; 9 nucleotides match TRBD2. The V segment lost 5 bases and the J segment 5 bases; nucleotides outside the gene matches: 7. This CDR3 is built from 14 residues. Germline V gene lookup returns CDR1 MDHEN and CDR2 SYDVKM. The CDR3 spells CASSPLAGEHEQYF. In DNA, the CDR3 is TGTGCCAGCAGTCCCTTAGCGGGAGAGCACGAGCAGTACTTC. The full variable domain, completed using reference TRBV28 and TRBJ2-7, is DVKVTQSSRYLVKRTGEKVFLECVQDMDHENMFWYRQDPGLGLRLIYFSYDVKMKEKGDIPEGYSVSREKKERFSLILESASTNQTSMYLCASSPLAGEHEQYFGPGTRLTVT.

The chain uses TRBV18 and TRBJ2-5, with TRBD2 identical over 11 bases. The CDR3 contains 19 residues. Germline V lookup: CDR1 KGHSH, CDR2 LQKENI. The trim removed 2 bases at V and 5 bases at J, leaving 16 bases unmatched. DNA for the CDR3: TGTGCCAGCTCACCAATCTCGACGGTAGCGGGAGGGAAGCGGGAGACCCAGTACTTC. It codes for CASSPISTVAGGKRETQYF. The whole variable domain, remainder taken from reference TRBV18 and TRBJ2-5, is NAGVMQNPRHLVRRRGQEARLRCSPMKGHSHVYWYRQLPEEGLKFMVYLQKENIIDESGMPKERFSAEFPKEGPSILRIQQVVRGDSAAYFCASSPISTVAGGKRETQYFGPGTRLLVL.

The chain carries TRBV4-3 and TRBJ2-1; D not resolved. The CDR3 sequence is 15 residues long. Per germline, CDR1 LGHNA and CDR2 YSLEER. V was trimmed by 3 bases and J by 2 bases, leaving 11 bases between them. This chain's CDR3 is CASSHVANTYNEQFF. CDR3 DNA: TGCGCCAGCAGCCATGTCGCGAATACCTACAATGAGCAGTTCTTC.

This rearrangement joins TRBV5-1 to TRBJ2-7, with 7 bases fitting TRBD1. The germline CDR1 and CDR2 sequences are SGHRS and YFSETQ. The CDR3 consists of 15 residues. V dropped 4 bases and J dropped 3; count of bases not matched to a gene: 10. The CDR3, as DNA: TGCGCCAGCAGCCGTCGACAGGGTACCAGCTACGAGCAGTACTTC. It codes for CASSRRQGTSYEQYF.

V gene TRBV5-1 combines with J gene TRBJ2-7, with 9 nucleotides matching TRBD2. Germline assignment: CDR1 SGHRS and CDR2 YFSETQ. This CDR3 spans 17 amino acids. J gave up 5 bases and V 0 bases, and 12 bases lay outside the gene matches. For the CDR3, the DNA is TGCGCCAGCAGCTTGGTAGGTTCGCGCCTAGCGGGACACGAGCAGTACTTC. Translated: CASSLVGSRLAGHEQYF.

This clone turned up a few times. This chain links TRBV5-1 with TRBJ1-5; perhaps TRBD1 as D (5 bases). Trimming shortened V by 0 bases and J by 2 bases, and 6 bases separated the two germline ends. Looked up from germline, CDR1 is SGHRS and CDR2 is YFSETQ. The CDR3 spans 14 residues. CDR3 loop: CASSLARGNQPQHF. CDR3 coding DNA: TGCGCCAGCAGCTTGGCCAGGGGCAATCAGCCCCAGCATTTT.

The gene calls are TRBV7-9 and TRBJ2-7; 15 bases map to TRBD2. CDR3 length: 17 amino acids. Trimming cost V 5 bases and J 3 bases; bases outside gene matches: 8. The germline CDR1 and CDR2 sequences are SEHNR and FQNEAQ (reference sequence). CDR3 protein: CASSQGLAGGDDYEQYF. Written as DNA, the CDR3 is TGTGCCAGCAGCCAGGGACTAGCGGGAGGTGACGACTACGAGCAGTACTTC.

The CDR3 DNA follows: TGTGCCAGCAGCCGACCCACTAGCGGAACCTACGAGCAGTACTTC. It specifies CASSRPTSGTYEQYF. The chain uses TRBV7-9 and TRBJ2-7; 8 nucleotides match TRBD2. V lost 5 bases, J lost 2 bases, and 8 bases stayed unmatched. CDR3 size: 15 residues. CDR1 SEHNR and CDR2 FQNEAQ come from the germline V gene (reference sequence).

This chain connects TRBV19 to TRBJ2-7, with 9 nucleotides matching TRBD2. Germline loops: CDR1 LNHDA, CDR2 SQIVND (reference sequence). This CDR3 contains 13 residues. With V trimmed by 10 bases and J by 5 bases, 9 bases remained unmatched. The CDR3 coding sequence is TGTGCCACCGGGGGACTAGCAGGGCACGAGCAGTACTTC. It specifies CATGGLAGHEQYF.

The chain joins TRBV28 to TRBJ2-7; D gene ambiguous. Per the germline V gene, CDR1 is MDHEN and CDR2 is SYDVKM. Trimming stripped 5 bases from V and 0 bases from J, with 11 bases between. This CDR3 is 14 amino acids long. CDR3 protein: CASSPYTPSYEQYF. The CDR3 DNA sequence: TGTGCCAGCAGTCCGTACACCCCCTCCTACGAGCAGTACTTC.

This chain uses TRBV13 with TRBJ1-1, with 8 nucleotides matching TRBD1. Germline CDR1 reads PRHDT; CDR2 reads FYEKMQ (reference sequence). The CDR3 spans 16 residues. Trimming took 3 bases from V and 3 from J; bases not matched to a gene: 9. CDR3 amino acids: CASSFWSGGWDTEAFF. DNA of the CDR3: TGTGCCAGCAGCTTTTGGTCAGGGGGCTGGGACACTGAAGCTTTCTTT.

The V gene is TRBV28, the J gene TRBJ2-2; D perhaps matches TRBD2 (7 bases). This CDR3 region has 18 residues. Germline V gene sequence: CDR1 MDHEN, CDR2 SYDVKM. Trimming removed 3 bases from V and 5 bases from J, with 22 bases in between. The CDR3 nucleotides are TGTGCCAGCAGTTTTTTCTTTAGCGGAGAGGGGGGGACCGGGGAGCTGTTTTTT. Translated: CASSFFFSGEGGTGELFF.